This entry lists 5 T cell receptor beta chains sequenced from one sample in a study of Graves' ophthalmopathy and Graves' hyperthyroidism. RNA transcripts yielded amplified TCR beta CDR3 regions. RT-PCR with HTBI primers came first, then second-round multiplex PCR. One entry per CDR3 protein results from TCRdb running MiXCR on the multiplex PCR reads. The table lists about 1.1 million distinct CDR3 sequences, about 38% of them singletons. The sequenced material came from peripheral blood or thyroid tissue (not recorded which). The receptors shown here come from an adult man with Graves' hyperthyroidism.

For the CDR3, the DNA is TGTGCCAGCAGCGGTTTGGGGGGAGCTGAAGCTTTCTTT. Protein: CASSGLGGAEAFF. The chain links TRBV9 to TRBJ1-1; perhaps TRBD1 as D (5 bases). Germline V lookup: CDR1 SGDLS, CDR2 YYNGEE. V was pared by 3 bases and J by 6 bases, with 12 bases between. The CDR3 spans 13 residues.

In this sample, this clonotype turned up many times. The chain recombines TRBV3-1 with TRBJ1-1; D is undetermined. The CDR3 loop spans 16 amino acids. Trimming cost V 1 base and J 2 bases, with 14 bases left between them. Germline V gene sequence: CDR1 LGHDT, CDR2 YNNKEL (reference sequence). CDR3 sequence: CASSQVVGLPNTEAFF. The CDR3 DNA reads as TGTGCCAGCAGCCAAGTAGTCGGCCTTCCCAACACTGAAGCTTTCTTT.

The chain recombines TRBV25-1 with TRBJ1-2, with 9 bases matching TRBD1. This CDR3 has 15 residues. V shed 6 bases, J shed 9 bases, and the junction held 14 bases outside the gene matches. In germline, CDR1 is MGHDK, CDR2 SYGVNS. The CDR3, as DNA: TGTGCCAGCAGCAGAAAGAGCCAGGGACAGGGAAGCTACACCTTC. Translation gives CASSRKSQGQGSYTF.

The chain has TRBV4-2 and TRBJ1-5; D remains ambiguous. Germline V lookup: CDR1 LGHNA, CDR2 YNFKEQ. This CDR3 contains 17 residues. Trimming cost V 1 base and J 4 bases, with 17 bases left between them. In DNA, the CDR3 is TGTGCCAGCAGCCAAGTCGGTGGGGATAGAAGAAATCAGCCCCAGCATTTT. Translation: CASSQVGGDRRNQPQHF.

This clonotype was recorded at least ten times. The CDR3 sequence is CASSQVVLETQYF. CDR3 in DNA: TGTGCCAGCAGCCAAGTGGTGTTAGAGACCCAGTACTTC. The chain links TRBV14 to TRBJ2-5; D gene uncertain. V gave up 1 base and J gave up 4 bases, with 7 bases separating them. The CDR3 runs to 13 residues. CDR1 SGHDN and CDR2 FVKESK come from the germline V gene.